The TCR beta chain under discussion was sequenced for a study of identical twins. TCRdb independently ran MiXCR on the 5' RACE reads; one entry per CDR3 protein. The data contain about 1.7 million distinct CDR3 sequences, less than 40% of them singletons. Germline assignment: CDR1 SNHLY and CDR2 FYNNEI. This CDR3 is built from 15 residues. Between the trimmed V and J ends, which lost 1 base and 1 base, there was a span of 9 bases. The sample holds a few counts of this clonotype. The chain carries TRBV2 and TRBJ2-3; possibly TRBD2 for D (5 bases). Material: cord blood. The source is a newborn girl in good health. The CDR3 loop reads CASSEDFGGTDTQYF. The CDR3 DNA reads TGTGCCAGCAGTGAAGACTTCGGGGGCACAGATACGCAGTATTTT.